This paragraph covers one TCR beta chain sequence. The antigen remains undetermined. This specimen comes from a study of T cells in localized non-small cell lung cancer. Points from the study as a whole: A raised T cell density in blood coincided with lengthier overall survival. Turning up in adjacent lung were a median roughly 62 of the top 100 tumor clones. Compared with tumor, uninvolved adjacent lung displayed greater T cell clonality, ranking highest overall. Heterogeneity stays possible, as sequencing covered only one tumor region.

The CDR3 has 13 residues. V was clipped by 0 bases and J by 5 bases, with 8 bases between them. CDR1 SGHRS and CDR2 YFSETQ come from the germline V gene. Profiled with immunoSEQ multiplex PCR; TCRdb holds only in-frame clones, not every one. The sample lists tens of thousands of clones; around 83% were seen once. The receptor was derived from a woman between 18 and 55 years old with stage III lung adenocarcinoma. The chain uses TRBV5-1 and TRBJ2-5, with unresolved D. Material: peripheral blood, obtained before any cancer treatment. The CDR3 nucleotides are TGCGCCAGCAGCTTGGGGGTGGCGGAGACCCAGTACTTC. This sequence encodes CASSLGVAETQYF.